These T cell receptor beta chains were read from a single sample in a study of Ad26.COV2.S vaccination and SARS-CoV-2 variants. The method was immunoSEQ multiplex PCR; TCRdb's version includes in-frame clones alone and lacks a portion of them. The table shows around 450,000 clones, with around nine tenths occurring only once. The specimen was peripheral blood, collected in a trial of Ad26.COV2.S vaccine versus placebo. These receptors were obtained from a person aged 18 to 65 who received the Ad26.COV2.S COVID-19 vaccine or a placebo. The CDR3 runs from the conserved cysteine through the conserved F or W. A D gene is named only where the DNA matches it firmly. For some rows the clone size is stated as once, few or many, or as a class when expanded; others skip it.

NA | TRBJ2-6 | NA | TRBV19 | TGTGCCAGTAGTATACAGGGTGCTGGGGCCAACGTCCTGACTTTC | CASSIQGAGANVLTF
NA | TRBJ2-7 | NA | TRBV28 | TGTGCCAGCAGTTTAGGGGCATCGAGCGAATTCTACGAGCAGTACTTC | CASSLGASSEFYEQYF
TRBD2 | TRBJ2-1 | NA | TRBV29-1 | TGCAGCGTTGAAGATGAGGGACTAGCATACAATGAGCAGTTCTTC | CSVEDEGLAYNEQFF
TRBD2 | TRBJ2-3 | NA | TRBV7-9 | TGTGCCAGCAGCTTACTTAGCGGGACCTACACAGATACGCAGTATTTT | CASSLLSGTYTDTQYF
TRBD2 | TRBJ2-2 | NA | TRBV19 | TGTGCCAGTAGTCATCTAGCGGGGAACACCGGGGAGCTGTTTTTT | CASSHLAGNTGELFF
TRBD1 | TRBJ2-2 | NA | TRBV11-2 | TGTGCCAGCAGCCGAAGACAGGGGGCAAACACCGGGGAGCTGTTTTTT | CASSRRQGANTGELFF
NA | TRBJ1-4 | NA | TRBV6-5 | TGTGCCAGCAGTTCCGAAAGATGGGATGAAAAACTGTTTTTT | CASSSERWDEKLFF
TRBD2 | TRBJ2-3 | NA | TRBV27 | TGTGCCAGCAGTTTAAGCCTAGCGGTTCACACAGATACGCAGTATTTT | CASSLSLAVHTDTQYF
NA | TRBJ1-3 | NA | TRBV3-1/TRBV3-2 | TGTGCCAGCAGCCAAGACCCCCCCCCGCTGTTTGGAAACACCATATATTTT | CASSQDPPPLFGNTIYF
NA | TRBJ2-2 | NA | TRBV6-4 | TGTGCCAGCAGTGACAGGGAAGCCGGGGAGCTGTTTTTT | CASSDREAGELFF
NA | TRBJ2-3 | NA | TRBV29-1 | TGCAGCGTTGTTTCGGGTTGGGAGGCGGTAGATACGCAGTATTTT | CSVVSGWEAVDTQYF
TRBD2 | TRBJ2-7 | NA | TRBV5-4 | TGTGCCAGCAGCTTGGCTGGGACTAGCGCATACGAGCAGTACTTC | CASSLAGTSAYEQYF
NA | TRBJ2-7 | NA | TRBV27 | TGTGCCAGCAGTTTATCACAGCCCTACGAGCAGTACTTC | CASSLSQPYEQYF
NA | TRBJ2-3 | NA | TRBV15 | TGTGCCACCAGCAGAGATCCGGGGAGCCGGACTGGGGGAGATACGCAGTATTTT | CATSRDPGSRTGGDTQYF
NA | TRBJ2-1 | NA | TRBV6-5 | TGTGCCAGCAGTACCCGACTCTACAATGAGCAGTTCTTC | CASSTRLYNEQFF
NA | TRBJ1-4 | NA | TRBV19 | TGTGCCAGTAGTCTGCGGGGAGGCACTAATGAAAAACTGTTTTTT | CASSLRGGTNEKLFF
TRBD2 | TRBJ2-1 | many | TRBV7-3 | TGTGCCAGCAGCTTAGGGCTAGCGGGAAACAATGAGCAGTTCTTC | CASSLGLAGNNEQFF
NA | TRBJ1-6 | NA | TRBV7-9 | TGTGCCAGCAGCCGACACAGGATTATTGGGGATTCACCCCTCCACTTT | CASSRHRIIGDSPLHF
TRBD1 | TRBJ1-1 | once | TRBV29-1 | TGCAGCGCCGGAACAGGGGATAACCGTGCTTTCTTT | CSAGTGDNRAFF
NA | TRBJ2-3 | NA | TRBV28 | TGTGCCAGCAGTCCCTGGACGGAAGAGTTGACGCAGTATTTT | CASSPWTEELTQYF
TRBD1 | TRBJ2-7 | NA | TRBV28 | TGTGCCAGCAGTCGACAGGGGTTCTCCTACGAGCAGTACTTC | CASSRQGFSYEQYF
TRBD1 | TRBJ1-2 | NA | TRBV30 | TGTGCCTACCAGACAGGGGGCAAGTATGGCTACACCTTC | CAYQTGGKYGYTF
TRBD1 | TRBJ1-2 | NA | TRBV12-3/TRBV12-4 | TGTGCCAGCAGAGGACAGGGACTTGGCTACACCTTC | CASRGQGLGYTF
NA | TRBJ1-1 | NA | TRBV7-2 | TGTGCCAGCAGCTTATGGACGCAAAATGAAGCTTTCTTT | CASSLWTQNEAFF
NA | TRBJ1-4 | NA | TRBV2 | TGTGCCAGCAGCCGGGAAACTAATGAAAAACTGTTTTTT | CASSRETNEKLFF